Ten or more counts support the clone carrying this T cell receptor (beta chain). Its antigen is unidentified. The ends were cut back, 3 bases at V and 1 base at J, with 10 bases in the middle. CDR1 DFQATT and CDR2 SNEGSKA come from the germline V gene (reference sequence). The CDR3 loop spans 14 amino acids. This sample was taken from a study of T-cell memory formation after mild COVID-19. Study observations and caveats: What remained unconfirmed was the SARS-CoV-2 specificity of second-wave clones peaking on day 37.

TCRdb analysed the 5' RACE reads with MiXCR anew, one entry per CDR3 protein. Here the sample spans tens of thousands of distinct CDR3 sequences, approximately 15% being singletons. The V call is TRBV20-1, the J call TRBJ2-1; the D gene is possibly TRBD1 (5 bases). Sequenced: PBMCs or a T cell subset sorted from them (not recorded which). The source is a man in his late teens or twenties who had mild COVID-19 (a few samples of this study predate the infection). Cell type and time point are not known. CDR3 DNA: TGCAGTGCTAGGGACACGGTATCCTACAATGAGCAGTTCTTC. This sequence encodes CSARDTVSYNEQFF.